What follows describes a single TCR beta chain. Its antigen specificity is not known. Qualities for individual bases were not recorded, and no much larger clone is one base off. This sample stems from a study of cytomegalovirus exposure and HLA in healthy donors (TCRdb year 2017). Broadly, across the study: An earlier analysis of roughly 500 of the donors reported about 300 Gb of sequence data and around 110 million unique TCR beta sequences obtained from approximately 180 million T cells. In an earlier analysis of 500 to 650 of the donors, high-throughput TCR beta sequencing was used to judge whether each TCR beta V gene segment behaved as functional or pseudogenic. HLA typing included class I and class II loci at four-digit resolution. Besides the first cohort of roughly 700 subjects, a separate validation cohort made up of 95 to 150 different subjects was used. Donor age, sex, ethnicity and CMV serostatus were compiled together with the repertoire data. Around 320 gigabases of sequencing data and 80 million or so unique TCR sequences were included in an early release covering 550 to 800 HLA-typed donors. To predict cytomegalovirus infection status, the study combined high-throughput TCR immunosequencing, statistical association of individual TCRs with disease status, and machine learning. Of the roughly 410 genotyped donors, 65% to 90% were placed in the genetic ancestry cluster associated with self-reported Caucasian donors. The aim of the study was to test whether cataloging public T cell receptors could identify signatures of past pathogen exposure. Genome-wide SNP genotypes for about 65% of the roughly 670 donors were used in a later genetic analysis, which treated that subset as a discovery cohort. Rather than drawing on any new phenotypic data, the later analysis identified candidate immune exposures from TCR beta sequences and the way those sequences occurred across donors. Because of strong linkage in the cohort, roughly five DR-DQ haplotypes were treated as single units for association and clustering. Typing coverage varied by locus: about 620-630 donors for A, B, C, DRB1 and DQB1; roughly 560 for DQA1; about 590 for DPA1; 400 to 480 for DPB1. The T cell repertoires of under 700 subjects were profiled by immunosequencing and related to cytomegalovirus serostatus. Every repertoire in the discovery cohort had been generated on one and the same sequencing platform. A later analysis re-examined previously published TCR beta repertoires from just over 650 donors and added high-resolution HLA genotyping to investigate patterns of TCR occurrence. Among around 400 genotyped donors of the cohort, an average of approximately 240,000 unique TCR beta nucleotide sequences was sequenced per donor, of which 15% to 20% were non-productive. The research as a whole found: The classifier was reported to diagnose cytomegalovirus status with high specificity and sensitivity in both the original and validation cohorts. A few of the identified cytomegalovirus-associated TCR beta chains were confirmed in vitro to be specific for cytomegalovirus antigens. For the cohort, immune exposure information was limited to CMV serostatus. In a later genetic analysis, a missense DCLRE1C variant was associated with V-gene and J-gene trimming of TCR beta chains, and the association was replicated in an independent cohort. Because some donors lacked HLA typing at each locus, the association tests relied only on the typed subset. According to the authors, the approach could potentially be generalized to other disease states and immunological phenotypes. According to a later analysis, most CMV-associated TCR beta chains appeared to be HLA-restricted, and the HLA associations seemed to be driven largely by CMV exposure. A total of fewer than 200 TCR beta chains were listed by the study as associated with cytomegalovirus. Only TCR beta chains were sequenced in this cohort, and the absence of alpha or paired-chain data limited detectable features. While some public TCRs were present in many individuals, most TCR sequences turned up only very rarely across donors. A group of highly shared sequence variants was considered likely to be a technical artifact of the sequencing pipeline. In an earlier analysis of more than 450 of the donors, most TCR beta V segments were observed in productive rearrangements about 87% or about 30% of the time, broadly matching IMGT annotations. In a later analysis, HLA-associated TCR beta chains were found to be more clonally expanded and to have lower generation probabilities than equally common non-associated chains. Assigning TCR associations to individual alleles was difficult when HLA alleles, especially DR and DQ, strongly co-occurred. A later analysis associated roughly 17,000 TCR beta sequences with specific HLA alleles at a false discovery rate of 0.05. In a later genetic analysis, fewer N-insertions in productive TCRs were reported among donors in an Asian-associated ancestry cluster than the roughly 700-donor mean. Some IMGT-functional V segments, including TRBV6-2 and TRBV6-3, could not be told apart with the 87-base-pair reads, so those segments were excluded. Approximately 16 rarely observed V segments, including chromosome 9 orphons, were excluded from the earlier analysis of about 600 of the donors because counts were too low. A further reported finding was that TCR beta sequences accurately predicted the HLA-A and HLA-B alleles for most subjects in the first cohort. Presence/absence analyses assumed roughly uniform sequencing depth across donors, an assumption that may not hold. A later analysis found that TCR association rates varied across HLA loci, with DRB1 alleles showing the most associated TCRs and HLA-C alleles the fewest. Linkage disequilibrium might explain the correlated functional status among segregating V segments, but an unknown experimental factor could not be excluded. A later analysis reported that several top co-occurrence clusters appeared linked to parvovirus B19, influenza, CMV and Epstein-Barr virus.

The library was obtained by the immunoSEQ multiplex PCR assay. A mixture of 60 forward primers for TCR Vbeta segments and 13 reverse primers for TCR Jbeta segments was used in the multiplex PCR. The CDR3 region of rearranged TCR beta genes was amplified from genomic DNA with a multiplex PCR assay. Amplified TCR beta libraries were sequenced as 87-base-pair reads on the Illumina HiSeq System. On the study's bioinformatics: A later analysis tallied 75 million to 95 million unique TCR beta chains across the 600 to 700 repertoires, and some 10 million of those chains were shared by two or more donors. To remove PCR and sequencing errors, raw reads were error-corrected and collapsed into unique sequences using a nearest-neighbor algorithm that merged closely related sequences. CDR3 sequences were aligned to IMGT reference sequences to assign V, D and J gene segments. Each retained sequence needed at least a six-nucleotide match to both a V gene segment and a J gene segment. A rearrangement was called productive if the CDR3 had no stop codons and remained in frame with V and J, and every other rearrangement was called non-productive. CDR3 was defined according to IMGT convention as the region running from the second conserved V-encoded cysteine to the conserved J-encoded phenylalanine. The earlier analysis of fewer than 750 of the donors excluded sequences that lacked an unambiguous match to a single V gene segment. An earlier analysis of 450 to 650 of the donors called V segments functional above 56.7% productive rearrangements and segregating when the between-donor standard deviation exceeded 5%. To diagnose cytomegalovirus status from the catalog of TCR beta chain sequences, a statistical classification framework was built. A later analysis assigned V and J genes by comparing TCR nucleotide sequences with IMGT/GENE-DB human TR gene sequences. A later analysis assigned CDR3 sequences and most-parsimonious VDJ recombination scenarios with the TCRdist pipeline. In a later analysis, every TCR beta chain was defined by the combination of its CDR3 amino acid sequence and its V-gene family, and reads without a unique V-gene family were dropped. In a later analysis, a few hundred highly shared, low-generation-probability nucleotide sequences were removed to address suspected cross-contamination and a sequencing artifact. In a later analysis, a clonal expansion index was calculated for each public chain from normalized within-repertoire ranks of inferred template counts. In a later analysis, generation probabilities were computed with a VDJ recombination model fitted to out-of-frame rearrangements, and the resulting probabilities were checked against IGoR. Hypergeometric tests were used in a later analysis to score TCR-TCR, TCR-HLA and TCR-CMV co-occurrence, with a repertoire-size bias correction applied to the TCR pairs. A later analysis estimated false discovery rates by permuting HLA or CMV assignments 20 times. In a later analysis, co-occurring TCRs were grouped using DBSCAN, and TCRdist sequence similarity was added for clustering within HLA-allele-positive subsets. Co-occurrence clustering excluded repertoires with fewer than 30,000 or more than 120,000 public chains, plus five with anomalous nucleotide sharing. The immuneACCESS repertoire file appears here via TCRdb, limited to in-frame rearrangements. These files lack a portion of the clones; in checked studies, under half of the deficit traces to unresolved V genes, and the cause of the others is not known. From that table come the V and J calls and clone size; the DNA was used to work out D and trimming. Recorded for this sample are about 190,000 clones; just under 75% of them occurred a single time. Of the sample, more than 4% falls within the top ten clones.

V sheds 5 bases and J sheds 3 bases, leaving 17 bases between their ends. For CDR1 and CDR2, the germline V gene (reference sequence) lists LNHDA and SQIVND. From cysteine to phenylalanine, the CDR3 is 15 amino acids long. CDR3 DNA is the only sequence kept; it has 45 bases, read in frame from the first base. The cohort comprised some 730 healthy bone marrow donors. Cohort members were all nominally healthy when sampled, although unrecorded immune exposures were likely present. The donor was CMV seropositive and belonged to the group of 250 to 350 seropositive cohort members. A peripheral blood sample was collected from each donor, and TCR beta sequencing was performed on peripheral blood mononuclear cells. The Qiagen DNeasy Blood Extraction Kit was used to extract genomic DNA from the blood cell samples.

The sequenced material came from PBMCs. The rearranged chain carries TRBV19 and TRBJ2-7; matching of 5 bases hints at TRBD1 as the D gene. The sequence derives from a man aged 25-45 years in good health and CMV-seropositive. CDR3 loop: CASSVQGLPIYEQYF. The sequence in DNA is TGTGCCAGTAGTGTCCAGGGCCTTCCCATCTACGAGCAGTACTTC.